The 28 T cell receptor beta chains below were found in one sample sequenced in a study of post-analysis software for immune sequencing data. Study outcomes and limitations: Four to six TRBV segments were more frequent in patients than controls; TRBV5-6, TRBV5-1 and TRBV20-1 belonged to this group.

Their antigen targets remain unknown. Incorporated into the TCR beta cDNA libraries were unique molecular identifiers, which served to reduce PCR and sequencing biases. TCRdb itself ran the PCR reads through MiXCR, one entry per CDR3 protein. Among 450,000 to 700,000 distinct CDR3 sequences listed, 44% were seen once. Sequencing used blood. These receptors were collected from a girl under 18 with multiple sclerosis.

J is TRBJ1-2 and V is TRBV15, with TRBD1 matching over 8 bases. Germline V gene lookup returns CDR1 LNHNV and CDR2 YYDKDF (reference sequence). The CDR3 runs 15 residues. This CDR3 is CVTSRARTGNYGYTF. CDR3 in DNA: TGTGTTACCAGCAGAGCCCGGACAGGGAACTATGGCTACACCTTC. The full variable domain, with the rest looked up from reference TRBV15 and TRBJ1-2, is DAMVIQNPRYQVTQFGKPVTLSCSQTLNHNVMYWYQQKSSQAPKLLFHYYDKDFNNEADTPDNFQSRRPNTSFCFLDIRSPGLGDTAMYLCVTSRARTGNYGYTFGSGTRLTVV.

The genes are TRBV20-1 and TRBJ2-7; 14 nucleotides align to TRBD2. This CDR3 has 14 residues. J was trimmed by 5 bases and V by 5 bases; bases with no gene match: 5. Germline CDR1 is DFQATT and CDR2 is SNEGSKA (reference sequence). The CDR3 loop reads CSAVPGLAGDEQYF. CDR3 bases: TGCAGTGCTGTGCCGGGACTAGCGGGAGACGAGCAGTACTTC.

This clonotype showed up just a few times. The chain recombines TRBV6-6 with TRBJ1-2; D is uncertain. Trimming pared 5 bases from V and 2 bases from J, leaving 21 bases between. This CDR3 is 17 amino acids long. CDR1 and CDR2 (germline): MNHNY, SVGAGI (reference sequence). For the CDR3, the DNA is TGTGCCAGCAGTACGATTACGGACGAGTCCCGAAACTATGGCTACACCTTC. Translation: CASSTITDESRNYGYTF.

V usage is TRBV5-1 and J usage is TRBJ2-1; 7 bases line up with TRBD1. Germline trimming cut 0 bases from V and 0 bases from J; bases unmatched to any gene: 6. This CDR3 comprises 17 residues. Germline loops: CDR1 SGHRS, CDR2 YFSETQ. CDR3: CASSLVGTESSYNEQFF. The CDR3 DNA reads TGCGCCAGCAGCTTGGTGGGGACAGAGAGCTCCTACAATGAGCAGTTCTTC.

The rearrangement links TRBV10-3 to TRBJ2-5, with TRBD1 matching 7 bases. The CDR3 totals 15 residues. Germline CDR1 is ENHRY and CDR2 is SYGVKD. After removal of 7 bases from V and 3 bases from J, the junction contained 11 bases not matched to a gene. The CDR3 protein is CAIMVFAGGKETQYF. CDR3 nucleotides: TGTGCCATCATGGTATTCGCAGGGGGTAAAGAGACCCAGTACTTC.

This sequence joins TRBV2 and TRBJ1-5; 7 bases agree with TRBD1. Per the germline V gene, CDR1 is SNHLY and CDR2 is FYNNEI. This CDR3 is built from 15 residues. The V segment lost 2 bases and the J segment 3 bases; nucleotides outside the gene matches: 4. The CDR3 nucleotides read TGTGCCAGCAGTGAAATCGGGACAGACAATCAGCCCCAGCATTTT. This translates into CASSEIGTDNQPQHF.

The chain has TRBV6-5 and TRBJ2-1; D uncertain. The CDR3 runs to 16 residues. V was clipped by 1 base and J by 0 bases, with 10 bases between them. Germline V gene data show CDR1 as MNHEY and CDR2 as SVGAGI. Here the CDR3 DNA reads TGTGCCAGCAGTTACTTAAGAGGATCCTCCTACAATGAGCAGTTCTTC. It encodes CASSYLRGSSYNEQFF.

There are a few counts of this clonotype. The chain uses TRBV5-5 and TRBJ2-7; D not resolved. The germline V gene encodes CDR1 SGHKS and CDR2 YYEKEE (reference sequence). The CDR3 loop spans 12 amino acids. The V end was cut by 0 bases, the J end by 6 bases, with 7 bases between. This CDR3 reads CASSLGAAEQYF. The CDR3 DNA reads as TGTGCCAGCAGCTTGGGGGCAGCCGAGCAGTACTTC.

The DNA for the CDR3 is TGTGCCAGCAGCTTATTATTACGGGCCCGGGCTAATGAAAAACTGTTTTTT. The encoded protein is CASSLLLRARANEKLFF. The genes are TRBV7-8 and TRBJ1-4; D ambiguous. V dropped 2 bases and J dropped 3 bases, with 16 bases sitting between them. The V gene's germline CDR1 is SGHVS and CDR2 FQNEAQ. CDR3 length: 17 residues.

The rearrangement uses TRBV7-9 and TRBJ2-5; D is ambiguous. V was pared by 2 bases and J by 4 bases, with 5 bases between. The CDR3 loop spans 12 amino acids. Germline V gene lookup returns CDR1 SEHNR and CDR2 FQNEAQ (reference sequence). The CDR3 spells CASSLFVETQYF. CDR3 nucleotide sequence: TGTGCCAGCAGCTTATTTGTAGAGACCCAGTACTTC. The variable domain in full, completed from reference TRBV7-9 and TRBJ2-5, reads DTGVSQNPRHKITKRGQNVTFRCDPISEHNRLYWYRQTLGQGPEFLTYFQNEAQLEKSRLLSDRFSAERPKGSFSTLEIQRTEQGDSAMYLCASSLFVETQYFGPGTRLLVL.

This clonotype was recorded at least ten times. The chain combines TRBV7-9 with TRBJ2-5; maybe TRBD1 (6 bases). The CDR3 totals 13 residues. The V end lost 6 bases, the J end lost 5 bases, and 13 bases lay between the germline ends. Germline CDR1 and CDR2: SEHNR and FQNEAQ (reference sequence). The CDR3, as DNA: TGTGCCAGCAGTTTAAACAGGGAGGAGACCCAGTACTTC. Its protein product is CASSLNREETQYF.

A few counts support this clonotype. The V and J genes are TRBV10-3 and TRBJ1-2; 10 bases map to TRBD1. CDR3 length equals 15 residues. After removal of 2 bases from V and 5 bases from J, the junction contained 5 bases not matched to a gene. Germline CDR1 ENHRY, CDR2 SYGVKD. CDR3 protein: CAISEMGQGPYGYTF. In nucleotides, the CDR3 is TGTGCCATCAGTGAGATGGGACAGGGGCCTTATGGCTACACCTTC.

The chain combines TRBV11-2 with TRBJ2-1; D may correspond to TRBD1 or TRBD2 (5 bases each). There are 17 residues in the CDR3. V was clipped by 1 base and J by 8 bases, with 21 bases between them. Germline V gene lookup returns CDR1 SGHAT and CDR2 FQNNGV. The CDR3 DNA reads TGTGCCAGCAGCTTAGTTGGTGGTCGTTGGGGGAAGGATGAGCAGTTCTTC. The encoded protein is CASSLVGGRWGKDEQFF.

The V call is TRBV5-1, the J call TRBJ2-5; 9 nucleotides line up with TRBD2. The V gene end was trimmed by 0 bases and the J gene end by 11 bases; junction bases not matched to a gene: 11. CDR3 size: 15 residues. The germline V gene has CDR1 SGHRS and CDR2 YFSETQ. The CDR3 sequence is CASSLVSGSAYKQYF. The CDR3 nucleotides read TGCGCCAGCAGCTTGGTTAGCGGGAGTGCCTACAAGCAGTACTTC.

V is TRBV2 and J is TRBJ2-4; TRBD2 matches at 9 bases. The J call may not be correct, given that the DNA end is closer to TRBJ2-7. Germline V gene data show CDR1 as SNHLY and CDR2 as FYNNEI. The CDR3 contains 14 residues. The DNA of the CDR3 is TGTGCCAGCGGCCGACTAGCGGTTACCTACGAGCAGTACTTC. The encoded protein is CASGRLAVTYEQYF.

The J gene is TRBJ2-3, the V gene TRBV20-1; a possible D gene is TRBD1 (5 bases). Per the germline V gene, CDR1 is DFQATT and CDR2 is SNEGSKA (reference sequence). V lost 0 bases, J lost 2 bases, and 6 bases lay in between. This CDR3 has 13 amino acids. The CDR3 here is CSAREGATDTQYF. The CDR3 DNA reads TGCAGTGCTAGAGAAGGGGCCACAGATACGCAGTATTTT.

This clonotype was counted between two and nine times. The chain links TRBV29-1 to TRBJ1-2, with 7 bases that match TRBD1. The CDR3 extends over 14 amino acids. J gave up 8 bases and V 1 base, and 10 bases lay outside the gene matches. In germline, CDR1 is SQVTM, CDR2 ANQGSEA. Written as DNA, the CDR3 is TGCAGCGTTGAAGTGACAGGGTTCGGACGGGGCTACACCTTC. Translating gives CSVEVTGFGRGYTF.

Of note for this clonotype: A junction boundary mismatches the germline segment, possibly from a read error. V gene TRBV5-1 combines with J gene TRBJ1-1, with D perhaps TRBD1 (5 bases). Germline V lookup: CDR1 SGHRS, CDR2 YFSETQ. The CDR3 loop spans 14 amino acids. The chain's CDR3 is CASSLEGANTEAFF. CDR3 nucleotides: TGTGCCAGCAGCTTGGAAGGGGCTAACACTGAAGCTTTCTTT.

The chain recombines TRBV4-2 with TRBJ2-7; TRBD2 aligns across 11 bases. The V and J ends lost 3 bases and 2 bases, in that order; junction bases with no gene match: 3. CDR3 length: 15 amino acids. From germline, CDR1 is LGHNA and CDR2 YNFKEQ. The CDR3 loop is CASSQELAGAYEQYF. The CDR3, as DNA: TGTGCCAGCAGCCAGGAACTAGCGGGGGCCTACGAGCAGTACTTC.

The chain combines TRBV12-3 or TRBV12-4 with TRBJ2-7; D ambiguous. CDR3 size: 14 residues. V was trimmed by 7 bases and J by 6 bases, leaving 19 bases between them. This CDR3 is CASTTVSAPREQYF. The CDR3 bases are TGTGCCAGCACAACGGTCAGTGCTCCCCGCGAGCAGTACTTC.

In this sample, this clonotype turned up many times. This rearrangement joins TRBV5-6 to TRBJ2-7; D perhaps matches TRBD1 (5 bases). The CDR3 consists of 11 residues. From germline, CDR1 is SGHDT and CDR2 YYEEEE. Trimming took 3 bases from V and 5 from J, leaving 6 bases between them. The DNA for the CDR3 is TGTGCCAGCAGCTGGGGCCACGAGCAGTACTTC. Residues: CASSWGHEQYF. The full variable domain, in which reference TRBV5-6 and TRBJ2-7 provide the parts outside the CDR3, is DAGVTQSPTHLIKTRGQQVTLRCSPKSGHDTVSWYQQALGQGPQFIFQYYEEEERQRGNFPDRFSGHQFPNYSSELNVNALLLGDSALYLCASSWGHEQYFGPGTRLTVT.

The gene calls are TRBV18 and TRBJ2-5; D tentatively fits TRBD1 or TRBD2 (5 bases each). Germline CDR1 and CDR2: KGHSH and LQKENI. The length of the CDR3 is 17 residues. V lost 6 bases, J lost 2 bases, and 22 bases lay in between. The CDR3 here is CASSLGLGTWGQETQYF. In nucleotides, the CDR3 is TGTGCCAGCTCCCTCGGACTCGGGACCTGGGGACAAGAGACCCAGTACTTC.

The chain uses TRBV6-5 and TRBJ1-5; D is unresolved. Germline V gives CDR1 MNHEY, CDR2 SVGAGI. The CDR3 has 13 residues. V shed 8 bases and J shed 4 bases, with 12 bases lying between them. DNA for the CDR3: TGTGCCAGCGGAAGGACGGGTAATCAGCCCCAGCATTTT. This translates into CASGRTGNQPQHF.

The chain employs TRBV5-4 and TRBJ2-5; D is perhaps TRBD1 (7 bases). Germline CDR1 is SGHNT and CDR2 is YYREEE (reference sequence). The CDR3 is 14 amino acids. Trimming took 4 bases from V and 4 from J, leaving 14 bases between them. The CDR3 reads CASSPTGRRETQYF. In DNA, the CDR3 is TGTGCCAGCAGCCCGACAGGGAGGAGAGAGACCCAGTACTTC.

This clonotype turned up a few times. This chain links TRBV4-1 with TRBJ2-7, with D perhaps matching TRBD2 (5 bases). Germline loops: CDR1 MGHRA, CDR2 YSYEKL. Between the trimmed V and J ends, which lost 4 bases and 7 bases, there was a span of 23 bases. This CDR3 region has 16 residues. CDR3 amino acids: CASSPRGLSARGEQYF. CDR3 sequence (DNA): TGCGCCAGCAGCCCCCGAGGACTTAGTGCTCGAGGGGAGCAGTACTTC.

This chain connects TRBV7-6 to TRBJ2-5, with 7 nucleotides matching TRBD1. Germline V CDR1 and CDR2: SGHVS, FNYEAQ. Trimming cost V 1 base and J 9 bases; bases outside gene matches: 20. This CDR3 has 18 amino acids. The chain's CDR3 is CASSLGGLSTGDLGAQYF. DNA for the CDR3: TGTGCCAGCAGCTTAGGAGGTTTGAGTACAGGGGACCTTGGGGCCCAGTACTTC.

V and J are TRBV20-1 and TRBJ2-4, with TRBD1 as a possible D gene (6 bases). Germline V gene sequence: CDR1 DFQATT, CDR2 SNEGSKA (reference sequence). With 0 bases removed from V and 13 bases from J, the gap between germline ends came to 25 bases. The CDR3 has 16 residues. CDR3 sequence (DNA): TGCAGTGCTAGAGACCCCTCCACAGGGCTAGCATGGGAGCAGTACTTC. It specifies CSARDPSTGLAWEQYF.

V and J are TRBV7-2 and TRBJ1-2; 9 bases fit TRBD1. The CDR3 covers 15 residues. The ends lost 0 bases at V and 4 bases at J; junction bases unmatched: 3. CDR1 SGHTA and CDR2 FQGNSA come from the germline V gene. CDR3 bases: TGTGCCAGCAGCTTAGCTGGGACAGGGTGCTATGGCTACACCTTC. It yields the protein CASSLAGTGCYGYTF.